Listed here are 23 T cell receptor beta chains from one sample, sequenced in a study of T-cell memory formation after mild COVID-19. A single record per CDR3 protein comes from TCRdb applying MiXCR to the 5' RACE reads. The sample consists of approximately 390,000 distinct CDR3 sequences, about 16% of them appearing once. Sequences were obtained from PBMCs or a T cell subset sorted from them (not recorded which). These receptor sequences come from a man aged 18 to 29 who had mild COVID-19 (a few samples of this study predate the infection). Cell type and time point are not known.

The chain has TRBV27 and TRBJ1-5; D gene unclear. CDR1 MNHEY and CDR2 SMNVEV come from the germline V gene (reference sequence). Trimming shortened V by 0 bases and J by 0 bases, and 6 bases separated the two germline ends. There are 15 residues in the CDR3. CDR3 in amino acids: CASSLSANSNQPQHF. The CDR3 DNA reads TGTGCCAGCAGTTTATCGGCGAATAGCAATCAGCCCCAGCATTTT.

The rearrangement links TRBV28 to TRBJ1-2; maybe TRBD1 (6 bases). Germline V gene lookup returns CDR1 MDHEN and CDR2 SYDVKM. The CDR3 has 14 residues. Trimming shortened V by 2 bases and J by 8 bases, and 15 bases separated the two germline ends. The CDR3 DNA sequence: TGTGCCAGCAGTTTAGGCACAGGGAGAGTCGGCTACACCTTC. Residues: CASSLGTGRVGYTF.

This clonotype was counted between two and nine times. The rearrangement uses TRBV6-5 and TRBJ2-7; TRBD1 agrees at 10 bases. Germline loops: CDR1 MNHEY, CDR2 SVGAGI. The CDR3 is 17 residues long. V lost 3 bases and J lost 4; bases outside the gene matches: 12. CDR3 DNA sequence: TGTGCCAGCAGTTATCAGGGGACAGGGGATCTTTCTTACGAGCAGTACTTC. This translates into CASSYQGTGDLSYEQYF.

The table lists this clonotype with a count of one. The chain combines TRBV27 with TRBJ2-3, with 9 bases fitting TRBD2. Germline V gene sequence: CDR1 MNHEY, CDR2 SMNVEV (reference sequence). The CDR3 runs 17 residues. J gave up 3 bases and V 3 bases, and 10 bases lay outside the gene matches. The CDR3 is CASSLLFIAGETDTQYF. CDR3 bases: TGTGCCAGCAGTTTGTTGTTTATAGCGGGGGAGACAGATACGCAGTATTTT.

This chain links TRBV20-1 with TRBJ2-2, with D tentatively TRBD2 (5 bases). This CDR3 is built from 14 residues. CDR1 is DFQATT, CDR2 SNEGSKA, per germline (reference sequence). The V end lost 6 bases, the J end lost 6 bases, and 17 bases lay between the germline ends. The CDR3 protein is CSAGVIKVAGELFF. For the CDR3, the DNA is TGCAGTGCCGGGGTGATTAAGGTAGCCGGGGAGCTGTTTTTT.

The rearrangement joins TRBV5-1 to TRBJ2-1, with D unresolved. Germline V gene data show CDR1 as SGHRS and CDR2 as YFSETQ. V lost 2 bases, J lost 9 bases, and 9 bases lay in between. The CDR3 totals 12 residues. CDR3 loop: CASSFKLGEQFF. For the CDR3, the DNA is TGCGCCAGCAGCTTCAAGCTCGGTGAGCAGTTCTTC. The whole variable domain, remainder taken from reference TRBV5-1 and TRBJ2-1, is KAGVTQTPRYLIKTRGQQVTLSCSPISGHRSVSWYQQTPGQGLQFLFEYFSETQRNKGNFPGRFSGRQFSNSRSEMNVSTLELGDSALYLCASSFKLGEQFFGPGTRLTVL.

This clonotype came up a few times. V usage is TRBV5-1 and J usage is TRBJ1-5, with a possible D match to TRBD1 (5 bases). The V end lost 0 bases, the J end lost 3 bases, and 10 bases lay between the germline ends. CDR3 size: 15 residues. Germline V lookup: CDR1 SGHRS, CDR2 YFSETQ. CDR3 amino acids: CASSLGAGINQPQHF. In DNA form, the CDR3 reads TGCGCCAGCAGCTTGGGGGCAGGGATCAATCAGCCCCAGCATTTT. Full variable domain (rest looked up from reference TRBV5-1 and TRBJ1-5): KAGVTQTPRYLIKTRGQQVTLSCSPISGHRSVSWYQQTPGQGLQFLFEYFSETQRNKGNFPGRFSGRQFSNSRSEMNVSTLELGDSALYLCASSLGAGINQPQHFGDGTRLSIL.

The chain employs TRBV6-6 and TRBJ1-1; D not certain. The germline V gene has CDR1 MNHNY and CDR2 SVGAGI (reference sequence). The CDR3 length is 14 residues. The V and J ends lost 2 bases and 0 bases respectively, with 7 bases between them. CDR3 loop: CASSYQDLNTEAFF. The CDR3 DNA follows: TGTGCCAGCAGTTACCAGGATCTGAACACTGAAGCTTTCTTT.

The J gene is TRBJ1-5, the V gene TRBV10-3, with 7 bases identical to TRBD1. Germline loops: CDR1 ENHRY, CDR2 SYGVKD. This CDR3 spans 15 amino acids. With V trimmed by 4 bases and J by 1 base, 4 bases remained unmatched. For the CDR3, the DNA is TGTGCCATCAGTGCCGCAGGGGGGAGCAATCAGCCCCAGCATTTT. It codes for CAISAAGGSNQPQHF.

This clonotype was counted between two and nine times. The CDR3 nucleotides are TGCGCCAGCAGCTTGGAACTGGACGGATTTTACGAGCAGTACTTC. This encodes CASSLELDGFYEQYF. The chain joins TRBV5-1 to TRBJ2-7, with unresolved D. CDR1 and CDR2 from the germline V gene are SGHRS and YFSETQ. This CDR3 is 15 amino acids long. Trimming removed 0 bases from V and 4 bases from J, with 14 bases in between.

This clonotype was counted between two and nine times. The chain carries TRBV5-1 and TRBJ2-1; D may be TRBD1 (7 bases). This CDR3 comprises 12 residues. Germline CDR1 and CDR2: SGHRS and YFSETQ. The V end was cut by 2 bases, the J end by 15 bases, with 15 bases between. The CDR3 is CASSFSGGSPFF. CDR3 bases: TGCGCCAGCAGCTTCTCAGGGGGGAGTCCGTTCTTC.

This clonotype was seen a few times. The chain is built from TRBV20-1 and TRBJ1-4, with D unclear. Germline V gives CDR1 DFQATT, CDR2 SNEGSKA (reference sequence). Trimming removed 5 bases from V and 4 bases from J, with 8 bases in between. The CDR3 is 12 amino acids. This CDR3 reads CSAVGDNEKLFF. As DNA, the CDR3 is TGCAGTGCTGTTGGGGATAATGAAAAACTGTTTTTT.

This clonotype was picked up a small number of times. CDR3 nucleotide sequence: TGTGCCAGCAGTATAACCGGGACAGGGGGTAACACCATATATTTT. Its translation is CASSITGTGGNTIYF. The genes are TRBV12-3 or TRBV12-4 and TRBJ1-3, with TRBD1 matching 11 bases. The junction had 7 bases not matched to a gene; V was cut back by 5 bases and J by 7 bases. The CDR3 contains 15 residues.

The chain links TRBV15 to TRBJ2-3; possible D gene TRBD1, 5 bases. This CDR3 has 16 residues. Germline V CDR1 and CDR2: LNHNV, YYDKDF (reference sequence). V was cut by 0 bases and J by 2 bases, with 12 bases left in between. The CDR3 reads CATSRDIRADTDTQYF. For the CDR3, the DNA is TGTGCCACCAGCAGAGATATCAGGGCGGACACAGATACGCAGTATTTT.

The rearrangement links TRBV28 to TRBJ2-5, with D perhaps matching TRBD2 (6 bases). V was clipped by 5 bases and J by 0 bases, with 16 bases between them. This CDR3 contains 16 residues. CDR1 and CDR2 (germline): MDHEN, SYDVKM. DNA for the CDR3: TGTGCCAGCAGTGACCCCGGGAGCCGCTACCAAGAGACCCAGTACTTC. This encodes CASSDPGSRYQETQYF.

The rearrangement uses TRBV15 and TRBJ2-1; possibly TRBD1 for D (6 bases). V was pared by 5 bases and J by 7 bases, with 15 bases between. The CDR3 sequence is 14 residues long. The germline gives CDR1 LNHNV, CDR2 YYDKDF (reference sequence). CDR3 sequence (DNA): TGTGCCACCAGCCCGCCCGGACAGATAAATGAGCAGTTCTTC. Translating gives CATSPPGQINEQFF.

This clonotype was picked up a small number of times. J is TRBJ2-7 and V is TRBV11-2, with TRBD2 matching 7 bases. Germline CDR1 and CDR2: SGHAT and FQNNGV. Unmatched junction bases numbered 8, after V lost 6 bases and J lost 3 bases. The CDR3 has 14 amino acids. The CDR3 coding sequence is TGTGCCAGCAGTCCCCCTGGGGGGGACTACGAGCAGTACTTC. The encoded protein is CASSPPGGDYEQYF.

V usage is TRBV5-4 and J usage is TRBJ2-3, with D perhaps TRBD2 (7 bases). The CDR3 is 15 amino acids. V was clipped by 2 bases and J by 5 bases, with 15 bases between them. Germline V gene lookup returns CDR1 SGHNT and CDR2 YYREEE (reference sequence). The DNA of the CDR3 is TGTGCCAGCAGCTTCGTCGGGGGGCCGGGAGATACGCAGTATTTT. Translation: CASSFVGGPGDTQYF.

This clonotype was counted a few times. J is TRBJ1-5 and V is TRBV12-3 or TRBV12-4; D is perhaps TRBD1 (5 bases). There are 15 residues in the CDR3. Trimming cost V 6 bases and J 4 bases, with 16 bases left between them. CDR3 protein: CASRSSQGENQPQHF. For the CDR3, the DNA is TGTGCCAGCAGATCATCGCAGGGCGAGAATCAGCCCCAGCATTTT.

This clonotype occurred many times. The V and J genes are TRBV11-2 and TRBJ1-2, with 8 nucleotides matching TRBD1. The CDR3 is made up of 12 amino acids. V trimming: 6 bases; J trimming: 4 bases; junction bases outside the gene matches: 1. Germline loops: CDR1 SGHAT, CDR2 FQNNGV. Here the CDR3 reads CASSTGGYGYTF. CDR3 nucleotide sequence: TGTGCCAGCAGTACAGGGGGCTATGGCTACACCTTC.

The chain employs TRBV7-2 and TRBJ1-2; 7 nucleotides line up with TRBD1. The CDR3 totals 14 residues. In germline, CDR1 is SGHTA, CDR2 FQGNSA. Trimming removed 4 bases from V and 8 bases from J; junction bases left unmatched: 10. In DNA form, the CDR3 reads TGTGCCAGCAGCTCCATTAAAACAGGGGCGGGCTACACCTTC. Amino acids: CASSSIKTGAGYTF. Based on the CDR3 plus reference TRBV7-2 and TRBJ1-2, the full variable domain is GAGVSQSPSNKVTEKGKDVELRCDPISGHTALYWYRQSLGQGLEFLIYFQGNSAPDKSGLPSDRFSAERTGGSVSTLTIQRTQQEDSAVYLCASSSIKTGAGYTFGSGTRLTVV.

This chain's CDR3 is CASSVAGGDGNTIYF. The CDR3 nucleotides read TGTGCCAGCAGCGTAGCGGGAGGAGATGGAAACACCATATATTTT. The genes are TRBV9 and TRBJ1-3; D gene unclear. Germline V gene data show CDR1 as SGDLS and CDR2 as YYNGEE. V dropped 0 bases and J dropped 3 bases, with 10 bases sitting between them. The CDR3 is made up of 15 amino acids. The complete variable domain, with remaining parts taken from reference TRBV9 and TRBJ1-3, reads DSGVTQTPKHLITATGQRVTLRCSPRSGDLSVYWYQQSLDQGLQFLIQYYNGEERAKGNILERFSAQQFPDLHSELNLSSLELGDSALYFCASSVAGGDGNTIYFGEGSWLTVV.

This clonotype appeared a few times. This chain connects TRBV12-3 or TRBV12-4 to TRBJ1-2, with D possibly TRBD1 on 5 matching bases. V shed 6 bases and J shed 8 bases, with 10 bases lying between them. This CDR3 spans 11 amino acids. CDR3 region: CASRSGLGYTF. The DNA for the CDR3 is TGTGCCAGCAGATCGGGGCTAGGCTACACCTTC.